The 23 T cell receptor beta chains given below trace back to one sample, sequenced in a study of regulatory T cells in long-lasting Graves disease. CDR3 regions were amplified by Arm-PCR using iRepertoire HTBI primers to build TCR beta libraries. From the multiplex PCR reads, TCRdb called clonotypes with MiXCR, one entry per CDR3 protein. The sample gives some 410,000 distinct CDR3 sequences, about 15% of which show up once; about 10% is in the top ten. Time point defined: newly diagnosed GD, antithyroid drugs for less than 3 months. The TCR library was prepared using RNA isolated from PBMCs. These same records also appear under a second study, on T cells in Graves' hyperthyroidism and ophthalmopathy.

This sample comprised peripheral blood mononuclear cells (PBMCs), obtained at new diagnosis, from a patient treated with antithyroid drugs. The receptors shown here come from a woman aged 25 to 39 with Graves disease.

Ten or more counts support this clonotype. The chain recombines TRBV14 with TRBJ2-5, with 7 bases fitting TRBD2. V was clipped by 4 bases and J by 5 bases; unmatched bases: 7. The CDR3 runs 14 residues. Germline CDR1 is SGHDN and CDR2 is FVKESK. CDR3 in DNA: TGTGCCAGCAGCCTTCCCGGGAGGACGGAGACCCAGTACTTC. This codes for CASSLPGRTETQYF.

The table lists this clonotype with many counts. The chain uses TRBV2 and TRBJ2-3; D not certain. V was pared by 1 base and J by 1 base, with 9 bases between. The length of the CDR3 is 15 residues. Germline V gene data show CDR1 as SNHLY and CDR2 as FYNNEI. CDR3 bases: TGTGCCAGCAGTGAAGAGGTGTCTGGCACAGATACGCAGTATTTT. Its translation is CASSEEVSGTDTQYF.

Many counts were recorded for this clonotype. The CDR3 loop is CASSYSQGQGSRDTQYF. The DNA of the CDR3 is TGTGCCAGCAGTTACTCGCAGGGACAGGGAAGTAGGGATACGCAGTATTTT. The V and J genes are TRBV6-2 or TRBV6-3 and TRBJ2-3; 9 nucleotides align to TRBD1. CDR3 length equals 17 residues. The V gene end was trimmed by 0 bases and the J gene end by 6 bases; junction bases not matched to a gene: 10. Germline lookup yields CDR1 MNHEY and CDR2 SVGEGT.

This clonotype has ten or more counts. V usage is TRBV5-1 and J usage is TRBJ2-1; tentative D call: TRBD2 (7 bases). The germline V gene has CDR1 SGHRS and CDR2 YFSETQ. This CDR3 is built from 16 residues. The ends were cut back, 4 bases at V and 0 bases at J, with 14 bases in the middle. The CDR3 here is CASSQGLAASYNEQFF. The CDR3 DNA is TGCGCCAGCAGCCAGGGGCTAGCGGCCTCCTACAATGAGCAGTTCTTC.

The chain employs TRBV19 and TRBJ2-5; the D is unclear. The CDR3 has 13 amino acids. Looked up from germline, CDR1 is LNHDA and CDR2 is SQIVND (reference sequence). The germline V and J ends were trimmed by 7 bases and 4 bases, with 13 bases remaining between them. CDR3 sequence (DNA): TGTGCCAGTATCGAAGGGCCGGGAGAGACCCAGTACTTC. Protein sequence: CASIEGPGETQYF.

The sample holds a few counts of this clonotype. This chain uses TRBV25-1 with TRBJ1-6; D gene uncertain. The CDR3 runs to 13 residues. Trimming removed 6 bases from V and 9 bases from J, with 12 bases in between. CDR1 and CDR2 from the germline V gene are MGHDK and SYGVNS. The CDR3 nucleotides read TGTGCCAGCAGCCGCGGCTCAACTTCACCCCTCCACTTT. Translating it yields CASSRGSTSPLHF.

This clonotype was detected ten times or more. The chain links TRBV18 to TRBJ1-2, with D perhaps matching TRBD1 (6 bases). This CDR3 has 16 residues. Deletions cut 3 bases from V and 2 bases from J, with 16 bases between. Germline V gives CDR1 KGHSH, CDR2 LQKENI. CDR3 DNA: TGTGCCAGCTCACCTGCGGGGGGGACACCCAACTATGGCTACACCTTC. The encoded protein is CASSPAGGTPNYGYTF. The entire variable domain, with the rest obtained from reference TRBV18 and TRBJ1-2, is as follows: NAGVMQNPRHLVRRRGQEARLRCSPMKGHSHVYWYRQLPEEGLKFMVYLQKENIIDESGMPKERFSAEFPKEGPSILRIQQVVRGDSAAYFCASSPAGGTPNYGYTFGSGTRLTVV.

This clonotype was seen a handful of times. The V call is TRBV2, the J call TRBJ1-5; D gene uncertain. Germline V CDR1 and CDR2: SNHLY, FYNNEI. The CDR3 sequence is 15 residues long. Trimming removed 3 bases at V and 6 bases at J, with 15 bases between. CDR3 DNA: TGTGCCAGCAGTGACCGTCGGTCAGCAAGTCAGCCCCAGCATTTT. Translating gives CASSDRRSASQPQHF.

This clonotype was counted at least ten times. V is TRBV6-1 and J is TRBJ2-7; D gene ambiguous. This CDR3 is 14 amino acids long. Germline CDR1 and CDR2: MNHNS and SASEGT. The V end lost 8 bases, the J end lost 0 bases, and 14 bases lay between the germline ends. The CDR3 loop is CASGRVASSYEQYF. The CDR3 bases are TGTGCCAGCGGCCGGGTCGCAAGCTCCTACGAGCAGTACTTC.

CDR3 DNA: TGTGCCAGCAGTTTCGCAAAAGGAAGTTCACCCCTCCACTTT. This codes for CASSFAKGSSPLHF. V usage is TRBV12-3 or TRBV12-4 and J usage is TRBJ1-6; D unresolved. With 3 bases removed from V and 9 bases from J, the gap between germline ends came to 12 bases. This CDR3 comprises 14 residues.

This clonotype has more than one count but fewer than ten. The chain carries TRBV18 and TRBJ2-1; 11 bases agree with TRBD2. The J segment lost 5 bases and the V segment lost 3 bases, leaving 12 bases of the junction unmatched. Germline V CDR1 and CDR2: KGHSH, LQKENI. This CDR3 has 18 amino acids. The CDR3 bases are TGTGCCAGCTCACCTCCTAATCTTCCGGGACTAGCGGACAATGAGCAGTTCTTC. This codes for CASSPPNLPGLADNEQFF. Together with reference TRBV18 and TRBJ2-1, the CDR3 gives the full variable domain: NAGVMQNPRHLVRRRGQEARLRCSPMKGHSHVYWYRQLPEEGLKFMVYLQKENIIDESGMPKERFSAEFPKEGPSILRIQQVVRGDSAAYFCASSPPNLPGLADNEQFFGPGTRLTVL.

Only a few counts were recorded for this clonotype. At one end, the junction sequence differs from germline, possibly due to a read error. DNA for the CDR3: TGTGCCAGCAGTTTAGGCAGGGGCCCTGGAGACACCATATATTTT. Translated: CASSLGRGPGDTIYF. The V call is TRBV28, the J call TRBJ1-3; D may be TRBD1 (6 bases). Germline CDR1 is MDHEN and CDR2 is SYDVKM. There are 15 residues in the CDR3.

The V call is TRBV20-1, the J call TRBJ2-7; 11 nucleotides line up with TRBD2. The CDR3 is made up of 15 amino acids. Germline V gene sequence: CDR1 DFQATT, CDR2 SNEGSKA (reference sequence). V lost 4 bases, J lost 2 bases, and 7 bases stayed unmatched. The CDR3 spells CSATRTSGPPYEQYF. The CDR3 nucleotides read TGCAGTGCTACTCGGACTAGCGGGCCTCCCTACGAGCAGTACTTC.

Points on this clonotype: Being one base from a much bigger clone, this may be a read error. No conserved phenylalanine or tryptophan is present at the end of the CDR3, so a read error is the likely explanation. The genes are TRBV30 and TRBJ2-7; 11 bases match TRBD1. In germline, CDR1 is GTSNPN, CDR2 SVGIG (reference sequence). The CDR3 covers 17 residues. J gave up 3 bases and V 1 base, and 11 bases lay outside the gene matches. The CDR3 coding sequence is TGTGCCTGGAGTGAAGGGTCTCGGGGGACAGGGGGCTACGAGCAGTACTCC. Translation: CAWSEGSRGTGGYEQYS.

This clonotype has ten or more counts. The CDR3 bases are TGTGCCAGCAGACTTGGGGCTAGCGGGTTCCAAGAGCAGTACTTC. This translates into CASRLGASGFQEQYF. V gene TRBV13 combines with J gene TRBJ2-7, with 8 bases that match TRBD2. The germline gives CDR1 PRHDT, CDR2 FYEKMQ (reference sequence). CDR3 length: 15 residues. The junction had 14 bases not matched to a gene; V was cut back by 6 bases and J by 7 bases.

There are a few counts of this clonotype. The chain employs TRBV6-1 and TRBJ2-2; 10 bases fit TRBD2. This CDR3 is built from 18 residues. The germline V gene encodes CDR1 MNHNS and CDR2 SASEGT. V gave up 3 bases and J gave up 0 bases; unmatched junction bases: 7. CDR3 in amino acids: CASSDNLAGGANTGELFF. The CDR3 region has the DNA TGTGCCAGCAGTGATAATTTAGCGGGAGGTGCGAACACCGGGGAGCTGTTTTTT.

As for this clonotype: A single base separates this from a much larger clone, so it may be a read error. This rearrangement joins TRBV27 to TRBJ2-1; 9 bases align to TRBD2. After removal of 5 bases from V and 3 bases from J, the junction contained 5 bases not matched to a gene. The CDR3 has 15 residues. Germline values: CDR1 MNHEY, CDR2 SMNVEV (reference sequence). CDR3 DNA: TGTGCCAGCAGTAGTAGCGGGAGTCACTACAATGAGCAGTTCTTC. Translated, it gives CASSSSGSHYNEQFF.

This clonotype appeared many times. The chain carries TRBV30 and TRBJ2-7; no firm D call. V dropped 4 bases and J dropped 3 bases, with 7 bases sitting between them. CDR1 GTSNPN and CDR2 SVGIG come from the germline V gene (reference sequence). CDR3 length equals 11 residues. As DNA, the CDR3 is TGTGCCTGGAATCGGATCTACGAGCAGTACTTC. The encoded protein is CAWNRIYEQYF.

CDR3 DNA sequence: TGCAGCGTCACAGGGGGCGAGAGCACTGAAGCTTTCTTT. Translating it yields CSVTGGESTEAFF. V and J are TRBV29-1 and TRBJ1-1, with 9 bases fitting TRBD1. The V gene end was trimmed by 6 bases and the J gene end by 4 bases; junction bases not matched to a gene: 6. CDR3 length: 13 amino acids. Per germline, CDR1 SQVTM and CDR2 ANQGSEA.

Ten or more counts support this clonotype. The V call is TRBV4-1, the J call TRBJ2-1; 8 nucleotides line up with TRBD1. The germline V gene has CDR1 MGHRA and CDR2 YSYEKL. The trim removed 5 bases at V and 6 bases at J, leaving 9 bases unmatched. This CDR3 has 15 residues. The CDR3 loop is CASSTGQGPGNEQFF. CDR3 nucleotide sequence: TGCGCCAGCAGCACCGGACAGGGCCCAGGCAATGAGCAGTTCTTC.

The chain is built from TRBV30 and TRBJ2-1, with TRBD2 as a possible D gene (5 bases). In germline, CDR1 is GTSNPN, CDR2 SVGIG (reference sequence). The V and J ends lost 2 bases and 4 bases respectively, with 12 bases between them. The CDR3 sequence is 14 residues long. CDR3 sequence: CAWSTAALYNEQFF. CDR3 nucleotides: TGTGCCTGGAGTACAGCGGCGTTATACAATGAGCAGTTCTTC.

This clonotype was detected ten times or more. The chain has TRBV28 and TRBJ2-2; no clear D. The CDR3 loop spans 13 amino acids. Germline loops: CDR1 MDHEN, CDR2 SYDVKM. The V gene lost 6 bases and the J gene lost 0 bases, with 5 bases spanning the gap. The CDR3 loop is CASSLSNTGELFF. The CDR3 bases are TGTGCCAGCAGCTTGTCGAACACCGGGGAGCTGTTTTTT.

The sample holds a few counts of this clonotype. V is TRBV28 and J is TRBJ1-1, with D perhaps matching TRBD1 (6 bases). With 5 bases removed from V and 8 bases from J, the gap between germline ends came to 15 bases. CDR1 MDHEN and CDR2 SYDVKM come from the germline V gene. The CDR3 consists of 13 residues. CDR3 loop: CASSRPGAVEAFF. DNA of the CDR3: TGTGCCAGCAGTCGTCCAGGGGCGGTCGAAGCTTTCTTT. Supplemented by reference TRBV28 and TRBJ1-1, the full variable domain reads DVKVTQSSRYLVKRTGEKVFLECVQDMDHENMFWYRQDPGLGLRLIYFSYDVKMKEKGDIPEGYSVSREKKERFSLILESASTNQTSMYLCASSRPGAVEAFFGQGTRLTVV.